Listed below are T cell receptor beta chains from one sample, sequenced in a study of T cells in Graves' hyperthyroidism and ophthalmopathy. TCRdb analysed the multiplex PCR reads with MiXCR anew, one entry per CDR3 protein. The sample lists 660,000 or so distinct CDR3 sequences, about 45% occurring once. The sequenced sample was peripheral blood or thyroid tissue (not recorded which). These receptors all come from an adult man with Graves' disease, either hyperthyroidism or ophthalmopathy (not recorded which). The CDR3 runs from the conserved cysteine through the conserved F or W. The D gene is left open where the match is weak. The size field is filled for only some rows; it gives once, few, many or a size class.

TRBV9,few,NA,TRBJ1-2,CASSVEAMGNYGYTF,TGTGCCAGCAGCGTAGAAGCCATGGGAAACTATGGCTACACCTTC
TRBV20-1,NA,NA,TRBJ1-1,CSATRLPSLNTEAFF,TGCAGTGCTACCCGGTTGCCCAGTTTGAACACTGAAGCTTTCTTT
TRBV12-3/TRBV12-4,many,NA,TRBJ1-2,CASGPGKDGYTF,TGTGCCAGCGGCCCCGGGAAAGATGGCTACACCTTC
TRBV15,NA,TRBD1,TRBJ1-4,CATSRDRGFGKLFF,TGTGCCACCAGCCGGGACAGGGGGTTTGGAAAACTGTTTTTT
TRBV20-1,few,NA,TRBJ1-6,CSARGTRVGDSPLHF,TGCAGTGCTAGAGGTACAAGAGTAGGAGATTCACCCCTCCACTTT
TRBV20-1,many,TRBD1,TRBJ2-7,CSAQSGQVSSYEQYF,TGCAGTGCACAGTCCGGACAGGTCAGCTCCTACGAGCAGTACTTC
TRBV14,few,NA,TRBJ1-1,CASSQDHGQTYTEAFF,TGTGCCAGCAGCCAAGATCATGGGCAGACATACACTGAAGCTTTCTTT
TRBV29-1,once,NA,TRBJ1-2,CSLEGGYGYTF,TGCAGCTTGGAAGGGGGCTATGGCTACACCTTC
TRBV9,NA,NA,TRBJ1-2,CASSDNPGGYGYTF,TGTGCCAGCAGCGACAACCCGGGGGGCTATGGCTACACCTTC
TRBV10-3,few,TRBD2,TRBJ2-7,CAISESRGATYEQYF,TGTGCCATCAGTGAGTCGCGGGGGGCGACTTACGAGCAGTACTTC
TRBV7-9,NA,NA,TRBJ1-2,CASSQDLTPDGYGYTF,TGTGCCAGCAGCCAAGATCTAACCCCGGATGGGTATGGCTACACCTTC
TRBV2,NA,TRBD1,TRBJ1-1,CASIRDRDTEAFF,TGTGCCAGCATACGGGACAGGGACACTGAAGCTTTCTTT
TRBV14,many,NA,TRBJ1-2,CASSQGGLNYGYTF,TGTGCCAGCAGCCAAGGCGGGCTCAACTATGGCTACACCTTC
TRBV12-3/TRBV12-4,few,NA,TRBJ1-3,CASTSGNTIYF,TGTGCCAGCACTTCTGGAAACACCATATATTTT
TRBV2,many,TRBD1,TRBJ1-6,CASRRDSNNSPLHF,TGTGCCAGCAGACGGGACAGCAATAATTCACCCCTCCACTTT
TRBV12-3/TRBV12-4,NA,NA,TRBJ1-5,CASSLGAVQPQHF,TGTGCCAGCAGTTTGGGGGCGGTTCAGCCCCAGCATTTT
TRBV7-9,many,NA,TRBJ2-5,CASSLVAALQETQYF,TGTGCCAGCAGCTTAGTTGCGGCGCTTCAAGAGACCCAGTACTTC
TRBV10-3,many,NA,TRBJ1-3,CAITSGTDLIGNTIYF,TGTGCCATCACCTCCGGGACGGACTTAATTGGAAACACCATATATTTT
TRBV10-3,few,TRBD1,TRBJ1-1,CASSVYRGTEAFF,TGTGCCAGCAGCGTCTACAGGGGCACTGAAGCTTTCTTT
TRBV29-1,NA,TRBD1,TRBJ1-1,CSAGRTGGMNTEAFF,TGCAGCGCTGGGCGGACAGGGGGGATGAACACTGAAGCTTTCTTT
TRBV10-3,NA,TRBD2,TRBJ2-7,CAIRLAGDEQYF,TGTGCCATCAGACTAGCGGGGGACGAGCAGTACTTC
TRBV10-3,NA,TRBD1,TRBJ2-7,CAISWDREVGEQYF,TGTGCCATCAGCTGGGACAGGGAAGTTGGCGAGCAGTACTTC
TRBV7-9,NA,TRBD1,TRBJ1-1,CASSFRDRGLRNTEAFF,TGTGCCAGCAGCTTCCGGGACAGGGGGCTAAGGAACACTGAAGCTTTCTTT
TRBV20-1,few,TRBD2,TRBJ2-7,CSANSGSSYEQYF,TGCAGTGCCAATAGCGGGAGCTCCTACGAGCAGTACTTC
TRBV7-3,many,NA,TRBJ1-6,CASSQGTLDSPLHF,TGTGCCAGCAGCCAGGGTACTCTGGATTCACCCCTCCACTTT
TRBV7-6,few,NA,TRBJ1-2,CASSPPGDYGYTF,TGTGCCAGCAGCCCCCCAGGGGACTATGGCTACACCTTC